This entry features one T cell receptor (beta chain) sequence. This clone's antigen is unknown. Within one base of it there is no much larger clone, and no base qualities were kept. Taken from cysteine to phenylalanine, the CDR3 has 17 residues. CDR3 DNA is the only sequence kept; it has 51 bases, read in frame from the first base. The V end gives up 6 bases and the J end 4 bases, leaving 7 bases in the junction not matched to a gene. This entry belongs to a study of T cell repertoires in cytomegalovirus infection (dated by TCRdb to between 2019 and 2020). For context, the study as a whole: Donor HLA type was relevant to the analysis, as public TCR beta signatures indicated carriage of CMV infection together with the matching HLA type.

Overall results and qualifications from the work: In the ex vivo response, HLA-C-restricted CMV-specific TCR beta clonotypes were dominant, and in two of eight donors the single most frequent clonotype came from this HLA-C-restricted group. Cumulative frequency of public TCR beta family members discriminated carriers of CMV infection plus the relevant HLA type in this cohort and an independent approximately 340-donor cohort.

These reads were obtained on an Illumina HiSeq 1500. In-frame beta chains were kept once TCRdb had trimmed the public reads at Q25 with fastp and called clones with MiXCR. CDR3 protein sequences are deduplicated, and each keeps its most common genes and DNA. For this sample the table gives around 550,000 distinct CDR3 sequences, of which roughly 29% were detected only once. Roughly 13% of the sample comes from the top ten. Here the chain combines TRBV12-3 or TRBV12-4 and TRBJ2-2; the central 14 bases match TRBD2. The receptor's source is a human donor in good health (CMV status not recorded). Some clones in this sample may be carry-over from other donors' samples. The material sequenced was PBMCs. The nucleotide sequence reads TGTGCCAGCAGCAGAGGCGGGACTAGCGGGGGCACCGGGGAGCTGTTTTTT. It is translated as CASSRGGTSGGTGELFF.